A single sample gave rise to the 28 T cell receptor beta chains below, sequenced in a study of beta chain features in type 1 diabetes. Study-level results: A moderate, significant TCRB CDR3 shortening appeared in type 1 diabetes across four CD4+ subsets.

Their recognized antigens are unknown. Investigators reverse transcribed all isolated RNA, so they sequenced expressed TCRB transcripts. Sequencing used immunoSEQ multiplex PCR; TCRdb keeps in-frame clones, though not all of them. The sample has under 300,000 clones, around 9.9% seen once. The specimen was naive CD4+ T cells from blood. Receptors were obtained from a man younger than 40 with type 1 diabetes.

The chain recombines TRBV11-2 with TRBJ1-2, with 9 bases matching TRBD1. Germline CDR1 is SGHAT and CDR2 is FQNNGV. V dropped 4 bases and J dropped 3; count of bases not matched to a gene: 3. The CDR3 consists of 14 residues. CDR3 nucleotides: TGTGCCAGCAGCTCCCGGACAGGGGACTATGGCTACACCTTC. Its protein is CASSSRTGDYGYTF.

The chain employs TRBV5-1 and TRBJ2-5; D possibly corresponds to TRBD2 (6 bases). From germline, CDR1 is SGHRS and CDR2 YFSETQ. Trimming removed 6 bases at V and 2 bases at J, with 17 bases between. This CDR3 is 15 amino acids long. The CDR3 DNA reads TGCGCCAGCAAGCTAACGGGAGCTAAACAAGAGACCCAGTACTTC. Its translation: CASKLTGAKQETQYF.

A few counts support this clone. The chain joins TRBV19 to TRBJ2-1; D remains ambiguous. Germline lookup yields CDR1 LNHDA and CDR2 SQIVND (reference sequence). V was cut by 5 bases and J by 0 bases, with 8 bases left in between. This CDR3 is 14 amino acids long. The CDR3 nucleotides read TGTGCCAGTAGTCGAGTAAGCTCCTACAATGAGCAGTTCTTC. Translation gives CASSRVSSYNEQFF.

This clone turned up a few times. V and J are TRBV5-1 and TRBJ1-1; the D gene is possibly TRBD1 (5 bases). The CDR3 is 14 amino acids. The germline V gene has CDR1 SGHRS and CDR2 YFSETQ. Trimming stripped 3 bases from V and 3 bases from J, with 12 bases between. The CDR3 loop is CASSSLGGDTEAFF. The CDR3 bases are TGCGCCAGCAGCTCCCTCGGGGGGGACACTGAAGCTTTCTTT.

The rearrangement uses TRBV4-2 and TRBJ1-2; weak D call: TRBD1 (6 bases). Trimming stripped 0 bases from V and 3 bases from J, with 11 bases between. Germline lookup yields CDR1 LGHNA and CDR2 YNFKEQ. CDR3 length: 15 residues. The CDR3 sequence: CASSQDPSGDYGYTF. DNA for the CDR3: TGTGCCAGCAGCCAAGACCCCTCAGGGGACTATGGCTACACCTTC.

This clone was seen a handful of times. The CDR3 loop is CASSRPGGVGYEQYF. The CDR3 DNA follows: TGTGCCAGCAGCCGTCCGGGCGGGGTGGGCTACGAGCAGTACTTC. The chain couples TRBV11-2 to TRBJ2-7; D possibly corresponds to TRBD2 (6 bases). The CDR3 length is 15 residues. CDR1 and CDR2 (germline): SGHAT, FQNNGV. The V end was cut by 5 bases, the J end by 3 bases, with 17 bases between.

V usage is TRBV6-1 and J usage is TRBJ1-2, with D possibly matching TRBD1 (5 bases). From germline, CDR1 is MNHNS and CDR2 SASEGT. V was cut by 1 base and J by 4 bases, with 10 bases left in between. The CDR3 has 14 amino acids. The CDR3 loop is CASSEDGTGYGYTF. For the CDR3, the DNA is TGTGCCAGCAGTGAAGATGGGACTGGCTATGGCTACACCTTC.

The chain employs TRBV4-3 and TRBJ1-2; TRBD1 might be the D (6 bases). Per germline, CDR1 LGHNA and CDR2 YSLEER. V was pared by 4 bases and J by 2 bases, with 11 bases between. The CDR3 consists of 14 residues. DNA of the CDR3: TGCGCCAGCAGCCCAACACAGGGAAACTATGGCTACACCTTC. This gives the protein CASSPTQGNYGYTF.

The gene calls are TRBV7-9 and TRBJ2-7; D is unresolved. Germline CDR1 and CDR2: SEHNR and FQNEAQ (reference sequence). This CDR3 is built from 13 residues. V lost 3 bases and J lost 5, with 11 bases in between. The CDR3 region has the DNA TGTGCCAGCAGCTTGTATCTAGACCACGAGCAGTACTTC. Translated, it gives CASSLYLDHEQYF.

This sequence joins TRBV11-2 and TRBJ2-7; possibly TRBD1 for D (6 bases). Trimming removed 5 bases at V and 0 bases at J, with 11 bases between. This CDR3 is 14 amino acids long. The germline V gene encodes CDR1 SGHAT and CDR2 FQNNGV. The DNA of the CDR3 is TGTGCCAGCAGCCTGCTACAGGGCTCCTACGAGCAGTACTTC. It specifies CASSLLQGSYEQYF.

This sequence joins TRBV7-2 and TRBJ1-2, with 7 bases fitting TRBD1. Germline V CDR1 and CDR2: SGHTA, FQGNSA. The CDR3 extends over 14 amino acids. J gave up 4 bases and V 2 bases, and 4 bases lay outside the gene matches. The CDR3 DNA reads TGTGCCAGCAGCTTAAGACAGGGAGTCTATGGCTACACCTTC. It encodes CASSLRQGVYGYTF.

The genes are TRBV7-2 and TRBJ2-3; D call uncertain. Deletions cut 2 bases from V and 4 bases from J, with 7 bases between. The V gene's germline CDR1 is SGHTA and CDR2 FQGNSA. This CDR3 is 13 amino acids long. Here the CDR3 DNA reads TGTGCCAGCAGCTTAACAGTTCCAGATACGCAGTATTTT. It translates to CASSLTVPDTQYF.

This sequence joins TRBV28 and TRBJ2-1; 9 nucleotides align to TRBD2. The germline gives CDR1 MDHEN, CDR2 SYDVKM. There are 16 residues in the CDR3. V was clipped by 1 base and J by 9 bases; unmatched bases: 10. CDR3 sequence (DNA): TGTGCCAGCAGTTTATTAACGGCGGGGGGGCCCGTTGAGCAGTTCTTC. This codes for CASSLLTAGGPVEQFF.

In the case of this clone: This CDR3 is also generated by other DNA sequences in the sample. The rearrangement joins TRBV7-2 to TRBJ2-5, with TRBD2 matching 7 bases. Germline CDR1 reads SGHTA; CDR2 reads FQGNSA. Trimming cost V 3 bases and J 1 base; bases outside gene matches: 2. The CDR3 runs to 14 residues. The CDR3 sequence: CASSFGGGQETQYF. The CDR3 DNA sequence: TGTGCCAGCAGCTTTGGGGGGGGCCAAGAGACCCAGTACTTC.

The CDR3 bases are TGTGCCAGTAGTATTTCTAGGACTACAAAAGAGACCCAGTACTTC. It specifies CASSISRTTKETQYF. The chain uses TRBV19 and TRBJ2-5; the D gene is possibly TRBD2 (6 bases). The CDR3 consists of 15 residues. The ends were cut back, 3 bases at V and 3 bases at J, with 14 bases in the middle. Germline CDR1 is LNHDA and CDR2 is SQIVND (reference sequence).

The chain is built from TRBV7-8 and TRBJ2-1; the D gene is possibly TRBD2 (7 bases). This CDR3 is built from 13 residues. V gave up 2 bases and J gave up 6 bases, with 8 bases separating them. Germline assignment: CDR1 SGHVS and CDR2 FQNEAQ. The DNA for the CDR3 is TGTGCCAGCAGCTTAAGGGGGGGCAATGAGCAGTTCTTC. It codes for CASSLRGGNEQFF.

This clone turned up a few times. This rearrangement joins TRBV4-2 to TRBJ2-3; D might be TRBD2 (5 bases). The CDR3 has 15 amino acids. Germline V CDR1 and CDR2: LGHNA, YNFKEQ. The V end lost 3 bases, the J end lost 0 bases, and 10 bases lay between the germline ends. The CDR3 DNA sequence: TGTGCCAGCAGCCACCTTAGCGATAGCACAGATACGCAGTATTTT. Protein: CASSHLSDSTDTQYF.

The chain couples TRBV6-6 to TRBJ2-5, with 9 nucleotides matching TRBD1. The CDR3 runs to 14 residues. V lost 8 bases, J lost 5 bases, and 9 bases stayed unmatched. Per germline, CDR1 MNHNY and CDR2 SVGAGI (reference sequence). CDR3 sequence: CASDDRGMRETQYF. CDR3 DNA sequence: TGTGCCAGCGACGACAGGGGGATGAGGGAGACCCAGTACTTC.

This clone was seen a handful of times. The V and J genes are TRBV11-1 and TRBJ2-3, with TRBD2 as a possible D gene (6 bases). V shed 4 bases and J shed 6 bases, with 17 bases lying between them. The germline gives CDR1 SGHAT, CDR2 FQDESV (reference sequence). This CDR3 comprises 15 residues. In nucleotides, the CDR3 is TGTGCCAGCAGCTCCCGGGACTCTTACGCCGATACGCAGTATTTT. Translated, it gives CASSSRDSYADTQYF.

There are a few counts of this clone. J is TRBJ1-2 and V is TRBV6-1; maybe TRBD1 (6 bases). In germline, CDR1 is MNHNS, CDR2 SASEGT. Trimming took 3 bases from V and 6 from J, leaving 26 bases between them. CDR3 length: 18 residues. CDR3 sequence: CASSDGTQGPWAPDGYTF. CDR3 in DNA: TGTGCCAGCAGTGATGGGACCCAGGGGCCCTGGGCCCCTGATGGCTACACCTTC.

CDR3 nucleotides: TGTGCCAGCTCACCACGGACAGATAACACTGAAGCTTTCTTT. Its protein product is CASSPRTDNTEAFF. V usage is TRBV18 and J usage is TRBJ1-1; tentatively, D is TRBD1 (6 bases). With 1 base removed from V and 2 bases from J, the gap between germline ends came to 8 bases. Germline CDR1 and CDR2: KGHSH and LQKENI. This CDR3 spans 14 amino acids.

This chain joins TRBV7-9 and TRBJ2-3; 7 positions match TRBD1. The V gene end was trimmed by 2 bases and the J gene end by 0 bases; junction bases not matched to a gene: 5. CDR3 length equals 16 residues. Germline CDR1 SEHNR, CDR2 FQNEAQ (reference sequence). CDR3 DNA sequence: TGTGCCAGCAGCTTATACAGGGGCTCTAGCACAGATACGCAGTATTTT. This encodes CASSLYRGSSTDTQYF.

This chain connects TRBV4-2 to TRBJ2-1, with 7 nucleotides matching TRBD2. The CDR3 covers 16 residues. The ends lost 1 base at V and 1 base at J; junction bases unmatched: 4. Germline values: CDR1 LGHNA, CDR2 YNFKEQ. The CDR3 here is CASSQAGGGSYNEQFF. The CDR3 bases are TGTGCCAGCAGCCAAGCAGGCGGGGGTTCCTACAATGAGCAGTTCTTC.

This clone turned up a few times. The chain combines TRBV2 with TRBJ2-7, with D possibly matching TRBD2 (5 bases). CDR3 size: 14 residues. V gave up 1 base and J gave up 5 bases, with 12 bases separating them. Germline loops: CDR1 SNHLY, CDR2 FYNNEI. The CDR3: CASSEVQVAHEQYF. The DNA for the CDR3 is TGTGCCAGCAGTGAAGTCCAGGTAGCGCACGAGCAGTACTTC. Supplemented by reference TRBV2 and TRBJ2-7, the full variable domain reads EPEVTQTPSHQVTQMGQEVILRCVPISNHLYFYWYRQILGQKVEFLVSFYNNEISEKSEIFDDQFSVERPDGSNFTLKIRSTKLEDSAMYFCASSEVQVAHEQYFGPGTRLTVT.

The CDR3 loop is CSFKRSDYGYTF. DNA of the CDR3: TGCAGCTTCAAACGTTCAGACTATGGCTACACCTTC. The rearrangement joins TRBV29-1 to TRBJ1-2, with D hard to call. Trimming left V 8 bases short and J 3 bases short, with 13 bases between. The length of the CDR3 is 12 residues. Germline V gene sequence: CDR1 SQVTM, CDR2 ANQGSEA.

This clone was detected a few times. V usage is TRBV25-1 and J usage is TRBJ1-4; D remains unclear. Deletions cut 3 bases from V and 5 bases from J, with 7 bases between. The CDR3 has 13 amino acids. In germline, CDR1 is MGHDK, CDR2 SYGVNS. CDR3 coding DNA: TGTGCCAGCAGTGACAGGATGAATGAAAAACTGTTTTTT. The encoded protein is CASSDRMNEKLFF.

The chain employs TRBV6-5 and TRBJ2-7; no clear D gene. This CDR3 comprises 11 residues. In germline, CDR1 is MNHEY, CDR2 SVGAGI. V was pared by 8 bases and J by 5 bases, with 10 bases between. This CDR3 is CASSRVDEQYF. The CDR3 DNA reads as TGTGCCAGCTCACGAGTCGACGAGCAGTACTTC.

The CDR3, as DNA: TGCGCCAGCAGCTTGCTTCCGGGGGTGTACGTCGAGCAGTACTTC. Amino acids: CASSLLPGVYVEQYF. The genes are TRBV5-1 and TRBJ2-7; weak D call: TRBD2 (6 bases). The CDR3 is made up of 15 amino acids. Germline lookup yields CDR1 SGHRS and CDR2 YFSETQ. V dropped 1 base and J dropped 6 bases, with 17 bases sitting between them.